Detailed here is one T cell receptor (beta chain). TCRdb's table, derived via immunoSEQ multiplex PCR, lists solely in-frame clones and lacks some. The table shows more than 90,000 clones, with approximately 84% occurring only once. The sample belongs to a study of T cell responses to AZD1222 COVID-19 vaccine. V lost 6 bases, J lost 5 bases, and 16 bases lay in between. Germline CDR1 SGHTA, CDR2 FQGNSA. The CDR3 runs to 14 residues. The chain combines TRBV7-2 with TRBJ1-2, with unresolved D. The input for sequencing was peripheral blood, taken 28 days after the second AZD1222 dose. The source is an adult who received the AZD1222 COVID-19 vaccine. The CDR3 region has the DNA TGTGCCAGCAGACTAGGGCGGTCGCTTTATGGCTACACCTTC. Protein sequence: CASRLGRSLYGYTF.